This T cell receptor beta chain was obtained from a study of Ad26.COV2.S vaccination and SARS-CoV-2 variants. The wider study: A COV1001 Ad26.COV2.S trial-arm participant provided the sample. Study outcomes and limitations: Comparability of non-spike TCR breadth was observed across vaccine and placebo recipients.

About this clone itself: The antigen is undetermined.

The assay was immunoSEQ multiplex PCR, and TCRdb's table has in-frame clones only and misses some. The sample yields fewer than 500,000 clones, roughly 89% seen once. Germline values: CDR1 SNHLY, CDR2 FYNNEI. CDR3 size: 13 residues. Treatment denoted: roughly 19 received Ad26.COV2.S at low or high dose, single or two shots; several received placebo; per-sample allocation not given. All samples were drawn on day 63, counting from the first vaccine or placebo injection. Vaccine was an Ad26 vector expressing Wuhan-strain SARS-CoV-2 spike. The chain has TRBV2 and TRBJ1-1, with 10 nucleotides matching TRBD1. Source: peripheral blood, taken in a trial of Ad26.COV2.S vaccine versus placebo. This clonotype originated in a person aged 18-60 years who received the Ad26.COV2.S COVID-19 vaccine or a placebo. CDR3: CASRGTGVGLAFF. The CDR3 DNA sequence: TGTGCGTCCCGGGGGACAGGGGTGGGTTTGGCTTTCTTT.